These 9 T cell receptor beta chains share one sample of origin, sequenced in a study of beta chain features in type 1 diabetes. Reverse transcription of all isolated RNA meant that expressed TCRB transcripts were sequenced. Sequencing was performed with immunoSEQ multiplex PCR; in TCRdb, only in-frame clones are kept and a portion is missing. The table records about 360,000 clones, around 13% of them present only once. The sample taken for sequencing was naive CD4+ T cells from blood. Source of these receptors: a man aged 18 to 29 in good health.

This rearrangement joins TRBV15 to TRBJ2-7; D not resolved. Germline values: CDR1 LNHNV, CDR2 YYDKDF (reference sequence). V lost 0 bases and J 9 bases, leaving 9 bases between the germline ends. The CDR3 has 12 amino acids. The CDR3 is CATSRDHTGQYF. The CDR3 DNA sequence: TGTGCCACCAGCAGAGATCATACGGGGCAGTACTTC.

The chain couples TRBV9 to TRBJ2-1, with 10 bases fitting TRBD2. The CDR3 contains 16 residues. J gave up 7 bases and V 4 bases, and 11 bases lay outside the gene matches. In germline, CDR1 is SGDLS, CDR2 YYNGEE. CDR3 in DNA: TGTGCCAGCAGCTTCCTCCCTAGCGGGAGCGGGAATGAGCAGTTCTTC. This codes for CASSFLPSGSGNEQFF.

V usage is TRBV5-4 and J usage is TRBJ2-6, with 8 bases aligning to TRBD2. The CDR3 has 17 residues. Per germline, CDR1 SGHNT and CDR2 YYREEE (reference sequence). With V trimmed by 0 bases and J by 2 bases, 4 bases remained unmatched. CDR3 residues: CASSLAGGGAGANVLTF. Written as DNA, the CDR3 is TGTGCCAGCAGCTTGGCCGGGGGGGGAGCTGGGGCCAACGTCCTGACTTTC.

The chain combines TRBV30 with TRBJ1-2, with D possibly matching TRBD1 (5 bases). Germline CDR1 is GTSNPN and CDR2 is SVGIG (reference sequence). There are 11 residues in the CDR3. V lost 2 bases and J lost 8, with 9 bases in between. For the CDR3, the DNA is TGTGCCTGGAGTCCAGGGTTAGGCTACACCTTC. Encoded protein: CAWSPGLGYTF.

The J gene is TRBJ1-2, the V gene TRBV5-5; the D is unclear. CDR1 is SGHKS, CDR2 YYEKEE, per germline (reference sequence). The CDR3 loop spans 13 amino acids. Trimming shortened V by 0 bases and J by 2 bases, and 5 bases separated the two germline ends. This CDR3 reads CASSLVTNYGYTF. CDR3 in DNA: TGTGCCAGCAGCTTGGTCACAAACTATGGCTACACCTTC. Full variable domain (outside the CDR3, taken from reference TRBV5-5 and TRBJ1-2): DAGVTQSPTHLIKTRGQQVTLRCSPISGHKSVSWYQQVLGQGPQFIFQYYEKEERGRGNFPDRFSARQFPNYSSELNVNALLLGDSALYLCASSLVTNYGYTFGSGTRLTVV.

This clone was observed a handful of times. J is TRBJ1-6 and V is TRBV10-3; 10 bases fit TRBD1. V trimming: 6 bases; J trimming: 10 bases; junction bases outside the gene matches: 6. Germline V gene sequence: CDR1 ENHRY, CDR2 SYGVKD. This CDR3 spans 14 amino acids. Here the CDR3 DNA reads TGTGCCATCAGGGGACAGGGGAGGAGATCACCCCTCCACTTT. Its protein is CAIRGQGRRSPLHF.

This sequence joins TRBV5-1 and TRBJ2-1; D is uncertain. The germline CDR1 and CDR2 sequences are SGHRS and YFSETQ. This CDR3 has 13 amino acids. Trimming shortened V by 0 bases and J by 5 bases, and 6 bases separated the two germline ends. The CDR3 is CASSLVSNNEQFF. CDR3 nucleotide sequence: TGCGCCAGCAGCTTGGTGTCTAACAATGAGCAGTTCTTC. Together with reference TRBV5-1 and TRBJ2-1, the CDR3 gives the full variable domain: KAGVTQTPRYLIKTRGQQVTLSCSPISGHRSVSWYQQTPGQGLQFLFEYFSETQRNKGNFPGRFSGRQFSNSRSEMNVSTLELGDSALYLCASSLVSNNEQFFGPGTRLTVL.

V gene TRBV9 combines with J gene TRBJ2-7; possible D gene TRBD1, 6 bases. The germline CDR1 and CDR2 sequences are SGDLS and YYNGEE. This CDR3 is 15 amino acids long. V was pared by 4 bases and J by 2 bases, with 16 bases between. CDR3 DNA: TGTGCCAGCAGCATCCGGACAGTGCCGACCTACGAGCAGTACTTC. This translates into CASSIRTVPTYEQYF.

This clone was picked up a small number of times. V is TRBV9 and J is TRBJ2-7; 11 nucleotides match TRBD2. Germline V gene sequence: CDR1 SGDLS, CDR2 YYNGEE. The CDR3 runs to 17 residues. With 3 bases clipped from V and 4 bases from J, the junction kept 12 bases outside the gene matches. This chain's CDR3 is CASSGVSTSGVQYEQYF. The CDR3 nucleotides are TGTGCCAGCAGCGGTGTCTCGACTAGCGGGGTTCAGTACGAGCAGTACTTC.